The following is a T cell receptor beta chain sequence with its context. The CDR3 has 12 residues. CDR1 LNHDA and CDR2 SQIVND come from the germline V gene (reference sequence). Trimming took 3 bases from V and 1 from J, leaving 1 base between them. Clones were sequenced by immunoSEQ multiplex PCR, and TCRdb holds only the in-frame ones, with some missing. Of 100,000 or so clones listed, roughly 87% were seen once; the top ten hold 15% to 20%. These data are taken from a study of control samples from healthy donors and cancer patients. J is TRBJ2-1 and V is TRBV19; no firm D call. This clonotype originated in a woman aged 45-60 years in good health. The specimen sequenced was blood. The CDR3 here is CASSISYNEQFF. DNA for the CDR3: TGTGCCAGTAGTATTTCCTACAATGAGCAGTTCTTC.